This entry concerns a single T cell receptor (beta chain). This CDR3 has 15 residues. Germline V gives CDR1 MNHEY, CDR2 SVGEGT. V lost 7 bases and J 9 bases, leaving 22 bases between the germline ends. The data were taken from a study of blood T cell repertoires in COVID-19. How the authors handled the data: Researchers report that nucleated cell counts were estimated from reference gene primer amplification. Measured with immunoSEQ multiplex PCR; TCRdb has only the in-frame clones, and not every one. For V, J and clone size, that table is used; D and trimming come from the DNA. This sample yields a few hundred thousand clones, of which roughly 90% are seen a single time; approximately 9% belongs to the top ten.

The sequence was obtained from a woman between 18 and 29 years old who had recovered from COVID-19. Sequencing was done on a sample of PBMCs or T cells enriched from blood (not recorded which). The V call is TRBV6-2 or TRBV6-3, the J call TRBJ2-1, with D possibly matching TRBD2 (5 bases). This CDR3 is CASTPGRVYRGEQFF. CDR3 coding DNA: TGTGCCAGCACCCCCGGCCGGGTCTATCGGGGTGAGCAGTTCTTC.